This T cell receptor (beta chain) was obtained from a study of early T cells in non-severe SARS-CoV-2 infection. As for the study in general: Sequencing of bulk RNA from unsorted whole blood was done, without chain pairing. Points from the study as a whole: Anti-spike CD8 responses were favored by VDJdb matching, which missed private and CD4 specificities.

Germline values: CDR1 MGHRA, CDR2 YSYEKL. Trimming removed 4 bases at V and 1 base at J, with 10 bases between. The CDR3 has 14 amino acids. This clonotype was recorded many times. Its antigen is unknown. Tagging with unique molecular identifiers was applied to individual cDNA molecules. MiXCR was run by TCRdb on the 5' RACE reads, yielding one entry per CDR3 protein. Here the sample spans around 99,000 distinct CDR3 sequences, 11% being singletons. This TCR came from an adult who was a healthcare worker with PCR-confirmed SARS-CoV-2 infection or an uninfected control (not recorded which). The V call is TRBV4-1, the J call TRBJ1-1; D may be TRBD1 (5 bases). What was sequenced was whole blood. The CDR3 sequence is CASSLRQTNTEAFF. CDR3 sequence (DNA): TGCGCCAGCAGCCTTCGACAGACGAACACTGAAGCTTTCTTT.